Shown below are 27 T cell receptor beta chains from a single sample sequenced in a study of beta chain features in type 1 diabetes. Their target antigens are unknown. Study observations and caveats: Shortening of TCRB CDR3s, moderate but significant, appeared in all four CD4+ subsets of Type 1 diabetes patients.

The entirety of the isolated RNA underwent reverse transcription, so expressed TCRB transcripts were sequenced. Measured with immunoSEQ multiplex PCR; TCRdb has only the in-frame clones, and not every one. The profile covers about 140,000 clones, with around an eighth appearing a single time and less than 1.5% taken by the ten largest. Sequenced input: central memory CD4+ T cells from blood. These receptors all come from a young man with type 1 diabetes.

The chain couples TRBV11-2 to TRBJ2-7; TRBD1 matches 9 bases. With V trimmed by 5 bases and J by 5 bases, 10 bases remained unmatched. Germline loops: CDR1 SGHAT, CDR2 FQNNGV. The CDR3 runs to 15 residues. This CDR3 reads CASSIYRDRVHEQYF. The CDR3 DNA sequence: TGTGCCAGCAGCATCTACCGGGACAGGGTCCACGAGCAGTACTTC.

The chain carries TRBV11-2 and TRBJ2-3; D tentatively fits TRBD1 or TRBD2 (5 bases each). With 2 bases removed from V and 5 bases from J, the gap between germline ends came to 20 bases. Germline-derived CDR1 and CDR2 are SGHAT and FQNNGV. This CDR3 is built from 17 residues. This CDR3 reads CASSLSPAELGVDTQYF. The CDR3 DNA follows: TGTGCCAGCAGCTTAAGCCCTGCCGAACTGGGGGTAGATACGCAGTATTTT.

The V call is TRBV7-9, the J call TRBJ1-2; D call uncertain. Germline V gene sequence: CDR1 SEHNR, CDR2 FQNEAQ (reference sequence). Trimming stripped 2 bases from V and 8 bases from J, with 15 bases between. The CDR3 consists of 14 residues. In nucleotides, the CDR3 is TGTGCCAGCAGCTTACTGGCAGCTCGGAAGGGCTACACCTTC. Translating gives CASSLLAARKGYTF.

This clone turned up a few times. The genes are TRBV10-3 and TRBJ1-3; D gene uncertain. Germline-derived CDR1 and CDR2 are ENHRY and SYGVKD. The ends were cut back, 6 bases at V and 1 base at J, with 13 bases in the middle. This CDR3 comprises 15 residues. The CDR3 DNA sequence: TGTGCCATCAGCCAAGAGGGCATATCTGGAAACACCATATATTTT. Translating gives CAISQEGISGNTIYF.

This sequence joins TRBV15 and TRBJ1-2; TRBD1 aligns across 7 bases. The CDR3 extends over 15 amino acids. Looked up from germline, CDR1 is LNHNV and CDR2 is YYDKDF (reference sequence). With V trimmed by 0 bases and J by 7 bases, 8 bases remained unmatched. The chain's CDR3 is CATSREPGGARGYTF. The CDR3 DNA reads as TGTGCCACCAGCAGAGAACCAGGGGGGGCGCGTGGCTACACCTTC.

This chain connects TRBV7-9 to TRBJ1-1; the D gene is possibly TRBD1 (5 bases). The CDR3 is made up of 12 amino acids. Deletions cut 5 bases from V and 7 bases from J, with 11 bases between. Germline loops: CDR1 SEHNR, CDR2 FQNEAQ (reference sequence). For the CDR3, the DNA is TGTGCCAGCAGCGCGCGACAGCTTGAAGCTTTCTTT. It translates to CASSARQLEAFF.

This clone was observed a few times. This chain joins TRBV28 and TRBJ1-1, with D possibly being TRBD1 (6 bases). Germline V gene data show CDR1 as MDHEN and CDR2 as SYDVKM. Trimming cost V 3 bases and J 0 bases, with 17 bases left between them. The CDR3 is 17 residues long. The chain's CDR3 is CASSLFGGRQMNTEAFF. For the CDR3, the DNA is TGTGCCAGCAGTTTGTTCGGGGGCAGGCAGATGAACACTGAAGCTTTCTTT.

In its sample, this clone was seen a few times. This chain joins TRBV20-1 and TRBJ2-1, with unresolved D. Trimming cost V 4 bases and J 8 bases, with 6 bases left between them. CDR1 DFQATT and CDR2 SNEGSKA come from the germline V gene (reference sequence). The CDR3 consists of 10 residues. The CDR3 here is CSAKADEQFF. CDR3 coding DNA: TGCAGTGCTAAGGCAGATGAGCAGTTCTTC.

This clone was recorded a few times. The V and J genes are TRBV10-2 and TRBJ1-2; no definite D call. In germline, CDR1 is WSHSY, CDR2 SAAADI. V lost 7 bases and J 8 bases, leaving 14 bases between the germline ends. The CDR3 loop spans 12 amino acids. DNA of the CDR3: TGCGCCAGCACCAACGGGGTGAGCGGCTACACCTTC. Protein sequence: CASTNGVSGYTF.

This clone was seen only a few times. V is TRBV29-1 and J is TRBJ2-1, with 9 bases aligning to TRBD1. This CDR3 region has 11 residues. The V segment lost 6 bases and the J segment 11 bases; nucleotides outside the gene matches: 5. Germline values: CDR1 SQVTM, CDR2 ANQGSEA. The CDR3 nucleotides are TGCAGCGTGGATGACAGGGGGAAGCAGTTCTTC. This sequence encodes CSVDDRGKQFF.

V and J are TRBV5-8 and TRBJ1-4; tentative D call: TRBD1 (6 bases). Germline assignment: CDR1 SGHTS and CDR2 YDEGEE. This CDR3 spans 14 amino acids. Trimming took off 0 bases at V and 5 bases at J, with 8 bases between the two ends. In nucleotides, the CDR3 is TGTGCCAGCAGCTTGGGGAGGGGGAATGAAAAACTGTTTTTT. Amino acid sequence: CASSLGRGNEKLFF.

Notes on this clone: Given a far larger clone just one base away, this is likely a sequencing read error. This chain uses TRBV11-2 with TRBJ2-3; the D is unclear. CDR3 length: 12 amino acids. Germline values: CDR1 SGHAT, CDR2 FQNNGV. The germline V and J ends were trimmed by 0 bases and 5 bases, with 3 bases remaining between them. This chain's CDR3 is CASSLEGDTQYF. CDR3 nucleotide sequence: TGTGCCAGCAGCTTAGAAGGAGATACGCAGTATTTT.

The chain recombines TRBV5-6 with TRBJ2-1; possibly TRBD2 for D (5 bases). The V and J ends lost 6 bases and 2 bases respectively, with 15 bases between them. The germline CDR1 and CDR2 sequences are SGHDT and YYEEEE. This CDR3 spans 15 amino acids. Written as DNA, the CDR3 is TGTGCCAGCACCCTTCGGGGTGGCCCCTACAATGAGCAGTTCTTC. It encodes CASTLRGGPYNEQFF.

V is TRBV5-1 and J is TRBJ1-1; no reliable D call. Germline V gene data show CDR1 as SGHRS and CDR2 as YFSETQ. The CDR3 covers 15 residues. Trimming cost V 3 bases and J 2 bases, with 14 bases left between them. The CDR3 nucleotides read TGCGCCAGCAGCTCGGTCTCTGGAGCCAACACTGAAGCTTTCTTT. Translated: CASSSVSGANTEAFF.

V and J are TRBV19 and TRBJ1-5; D is ambiguous. V was clipped by 5 bases and J by 3 bases, with 14 bases between them. The CDR3 has 15 amino acids. The germline V gene encodes CDR1 LNHDA and CDR2 SQIVND (reference sequence). The CDR3 reads CASSSRRTDNQPQHF. CDR3 nucleotides: TGTGCCAGTAGTTCCAGACGAACAGACAATCAGCCCCAGCATTTT.

In this sample, this clone turned up many times. This chain links TRBV13 with TRBJ1-2, with a tentative D call TRBD1 (5 bases). This CDR3 comprises 12 residues. Germline loops: CDR1 PRHDT, CDR2 FYEKMQ (reference sequence). The V gene lost 1 base and the J gene lost 5 bases, with 5 bases spanning the gap. This CDR3 is CASSLEGYGYTF. The CDR3 bases are TGTGCCAGCAGCTTAGAGGGGTATGGCTACACCTTC.

The V gene is TRBV4-1, the J gene TRBJ2-3, with D perhaps matching TRBD2 (6 bases). The CDR3 is 16 residues long. The germline gives CDR1 MGHRA, CDR2 YSYEKL. Between the trimmed V and J ends, which lost 4 bases and 0 bases, there was a span of 14 bases. CDR3 in DNA: TGCGCCAGCAGCCCATTACCGGGAGAAAGCACAGATACGCAGTATTTT. Translated, it gives CASSPLPGESTDTQYF.

This clone turned up a few times. The rearrangement uses TRBV30 and TRBJ1-6, with 7 bases fitting TRBD1. V was clipped by 5 bases and J by 9 bases; unmatched bases: 7. The V gene's germline CDR1 is GTSNPN and CDR2 SVGIG (reference sequence). This CDR3 region has 13 residues. The CDR3 region has the DNA TGTGCCTGGTACGGACAGGAAGGTTCACCCCTCCACTTT. This codes for CAWYGQEGSPLHF.

This clone occurred a few times. This chain joins TRBV29-1 and TRBJ1-1; TRBD1 aligns across 7 bases. The CDR3 spans 13 residues. Trimming at V came to 6 bases and at J to 1 base, leaving 5 bases not matched to a gene. The germline V gene encodes CDR1 SQVTM and CDR2 ANQGSEA. The CDR3 here is CSVRRTGNTEAFF. CDR3 nucleotide sequence: TGCAGCGTCCGTCGGACAGGGAACACTGAAGCTTTCTTT.

This clone was seen a handful of times. The chain joins TRBV5-6 to TRBJ2-7; D is unclear. CDR3 size: 13 residues. Trimming took 4 bases from V and 3 from J, leaving 11 bases between them. CDR1 SGHDT and CDR2 YYEEEE come from the germline V gene. The CDR3 nucleotides read TGTGCCAGCAGCCATAACAGCGTCTACGAGCAGTACTTC. Residues: CASSHNSVYEQYF.

This clone was seen only a few times. V gene TRBV6-1 combines with J gene TRBJ2-4; 11 bases align to TRBD2. Trimming removed 6 bases from V and 3 bases from J; junction bases left unmatched: 4. The CDR3 length is 15 residues. Per germline, CDR1 MNHNS and CDR2 SASEGT. The CDR3 DNA follows: TGTGCCAGCAGCTTAGCGGGGGGGAGCAAAAACATTCAGTACTTC. Its translation is CASSLAGGSKNIQYF.

J is TRBJ1-1 and V is TRBV7-2; possibly TRBD1 for D (6 bases). This CDR3 region has 14 residues. Trimming removed 3 bases from V and 3 bases from J, with 11 bases in between. Germline V gene lookup returns CDR1 SGHTA and CDR2 FQGNSA. The CDR3 spells CASSFQGSHTEAFF. For the CDR3, the DNA is TGTGCCAGCAGCTTTCAGGGGTCCCACACTGAAGCTTTCTTT.

The rearrangement uses TRBV9 and TRBJ2-2; D gene unclear. This CDR3 comprises 13 residues. Germline loops: CDR1 SGDLS, CDR2 YYNGEE. Trimming removed 2 bases from V and 5 bases from J, with 7 bases in between. The CDR3 DNA sequence: TGTGCCAGCAGCGTTAAACATACCGGGGAGCTGTTTTTT. This translates into CASSVKHTGELFF.

This clone was detected only a few times. This chain uses TRBV21-1 with TRBJ1-1. TRBV21-1 is a recognized pseudogene. The CDR3 sequence is 13 residues long. CDR3 region: CASWAEANTEAFF. The CDR3, as DNA: TGTGCCAGCTGGGCTGAGGCGAACACTGAAGCTTTCTTT.

The gene calls are TRBV6-5 and TRBJ1-1, with D possibly matching TRBD1 (6 bases). Germline V lookup: CDR1 MNHEY, CDR2 SVGAGI. This CDR3 has 14 residues. V was cut by 5 bases and J by 4 bases, with 14 bases left in between. The CDR3 region has the DNA TGTGCCAGCAGTCCAGGGGATTGGAGCACTGAAGCTTTCTTT. Translation: CASSPGDWSTEAFF.

This clone was counted only a few times. The genes are TRBV29-1 and TRBJ2-3; 14 bases are shared with TRBD2. The CDR3 runs 19 residues. Germline CDR1 and CDR2: SQVTM and ANQGSEA. The junction had 16 bases not matched to a gene; V was cut back by 3 bases and J by 5 bases. DNA of the CDR3: TGCAGCGTTGACCGCGGACTAGCGGGGGGCTCAGGGAAGAGAGATACGCAGTATTTT. Protein sequence: CSVDRGLAGGSGKRDTQYF.

This clone was seen ten or more times. This chain links TRBV14 with TRBJ2-5, with TRBD1 matching 11 bases. Germline V gene data show CDR1 as SGHDN and CDR2 as FVKESK. With V trimmed by 2 bases and J by 4 bases, 6 bases remained unmatched. The CDR3 runs 16 residues. CDR3 in DNA: TGTGCCAGCAGCCAACTAAGGACAGGGGGCATAGAGACCCAGTACTTC. Translating it yields CASSQLRTGGIETQYF.